This record looks at one T cell receptor (beta chain) sequence and its context. Its antigen remains unidentified. The repertoire was sequenced with immunoSEQ multiplex PCR; TCRdb's copy has only in-frame clones and lacks some. The data contain 45,000 to 65,000 clones, roughly 90% of them singletons. Patients were ruled out by autoimmune disease history or systemic immunosuppression. Blood draws occurred at baseline, cycle 4 day 1, and cycle 7 day 1. Germline-derived CDR1 and CDR2 are LNHDA and SQIVND (reference sequence). V was trimmed by 3 bases and J by 3 bases, leaving 10 bases between them. The CDR3 consists of 14 residues. These data come from a study of OX40 agonist ivuxolimab in advanced cancers. Study-wide context: Patients got intravenous ivuxolimab at 0.01 to 10 mg/kg every 2 weeks. Notes on the study in general: CD4+ T cells averaged fewer expanded clones than CD8+ T cells.

The input for sequencing was CD4+ or CD8+ T cells sorted from blood, taken in a trial of the OX40 agonist ivuxolimab. The rearrangement links TRBV19 to TRBJ2-3; a weak D match, TRBD2 (6 bases). This TCR came from an adult with an advanced solid tumor such as melanoma, head and neck, liver or kidney cancer. Here the CDR3 DNA reads TGTGCCAGTAGTATGGGGGGTTGGACAGATACGCAGTATTTT. This encodes CASSMGGWTDTQYF.